This TCR beta chain was sequenced in a study of spatial heterogeneity in lung cancer. Study information: The study observed each unique TCR and UMI combination more than ten times on average in raw reads. The study's findings and limits: Compared with follow-up, resection was when ubiquitous expanded tumor TCRs appeared in blood more.

This clonotype was seen at least ten times. Its specificity is not known. V lost 6 bases and J lost 8, with 28 bases in between. Germline CDR1 is SQVTM and CDR2 is ANQGSEA. This CDR3 has 16 amino acids. Individual TCR cDNA molecules each bore their own unique molecular identifier. From the 5' RACE reads, TCRdb called clonotypes with MiXCR, one entry per CDR3 protein. The sample yields about 23,000 distinct CDR3 sequences, 4.5% to 5.5% seen once. Time point specified: sample taken at primary tumor resection. Extraction of whole RNA from tumor, nontumor lung or frozen PBMC preceded unsorted sequencing. The donor group consisted of over 60 patients who had untreated, early-stage non-small cell lung cancer.

The sample in question was PBMCs, obtained at surgery. The source is a male donor with early-stage non-small cell lung cancer. The chain couples TRBV29-1 to TRBJ1-2; the D gene is possibly TRBD1 (6 bases). This chain's CDR3 is CSVPGGALRANQGYTF. As DNA, the CDR3 is TGCAGCGTACCTGGGGGCGCACTCCGAGCCAATCAGGGCTACACCTTC.